A selection of T cell receptor beta chains follows, all from one sample in a study of post-analysis software for immune sequencing data. TCRdb independently ran MiXCR on the PCR reads; one entry per CDR3 protein. The sample lists fewer than 700,000 distinct CDR3 sequences, 44% occurring once. Sequencing was carried out using blood. The receptors here all came from a girl between 10 and 17 years old with multiple sclerosis. CDR3s include the opening cysteine and the closing phenylalanine or tryptophan. The D gene is left open where the match is weak. Only some rows state a clone size, as once, few, many or a class for expanded clones.

V: TRBV12-3/TRBV12-4
size: NA
J: TRBJ1-1
D: NA
DNA: TGTGCCAGCAGCCACCCAATCGGGGAAGCTTTCTTT
CDR3: CASSHPIGEAFF

V: TRBV12-3/TRBV12-4
size: NA
J: TRBJ2-1
D: NA
DNA: TGTGCCAGCATCCCAGGGTGGTCCTACAATGAGCAGTTCTTC
CDR3: CASIPGWSYNEQFF

V: TRBV7-9
size: NA
J: TRBJ1-1
D: NA
DNA: TGTGCCAGCAGCTCAACGGACAAGGGCACTGAAGCTTTCTTT
CDR3: CASSSTDKGTEAFF

V: TRBV5-5
size: NA
J: TRBJ2-7
D: TRBD1
DNA: TGTGCCAGCAGCCCGCCTCCCGAGAGGACAGGGATTCCCTACGAGCAGTACTTC
CDR3: CASSPPPERTGIPYEQYF

V: TRBV25-1
size: NA
J: TRBJ1-4
D: NA
DNA: TGTGCCAGCAGTGTCAGGGAAAAACTGTTTTTT
CDR3: CASSVREKLFF

V: TRBV27
size: NA
J: TRBJ2-7
D: TRBD1
DNA: TGTGCCAGCAGTTTAAGCCGGGACAGGGGGCCCGAGCAGTACTTC
CDR3: CASSLSRDRGPEQYF

V: TRBV12-3/TRBV12-4
size: NA
J: TRBJ1-1
D: NA
DNA: TGTGCCAGCAGTTTAGCCCCTGGGACTGAAGCTTTCTTT
CDR3: CASSLAPGTEAFF

V: TRBV4-2
size: NA
J: TRBJ1-1
D: NA
DNA: TGTGCCAGCAGCCAAGAACACTTGGGGGCTTTCTTT
CDR3: CASSQEHLGAFF

V: TRBV9
size: NA
J: TRBJ2-6
D: NA
DNA: TGTGCCAGCAGCGTAGCTATAAAGTCTGGGGCCAACGTCCTGACTTTC
CDR3: CASSVAIKSGANVLTF

V: TRBV7-9
size: few
J: TRBJ1-2
D: TRBD1
DNA: TGTGCCAGCAGCTACCGAGACAGGGGGCGCTTATTCTATGGCTACACCTTC
CDR3: CASSYRDRGRLFYGYTF

V: TRBV6-5
size: NA
J: TRBJ1-2
D: NA
DNA: TGTGCCAGCGGTGTTACTCGAGCCCCGAGGGACTATGGCTACACCTTC
CDR3: CASGVTRAPRDYGYTF

V: TRBV7-2
size: NA
J: TRBJ1-4
D: TRBD1
DNA: TGTGCCAGCAGCTCGACAGGGACACAAGAAAAACTGTTTTTT
CDR3: CASSSTGTQEKLFF

V: TRBV10-3
size: NA
J: TRBJ1-2
D: TRBD1
DNA: TGTGCCATCAGCGGGCAGGGGGCTGACGGCTACACCTTC
CDR3: CAISGQGADGYTF

V: TRBV5-1
size: NA
J: TRBJ2-1
D: TRBD1
DNA: TGCGCCAGCAGCTTGGCCGGGACAGGGTTATGGAATGAGCAGTTCTTC
CDR3: CASSLAGTGLWNEQFF

V: TRBV20-1
size: few
J: TRBJ2-1
D: NA
DNA: TGCAGTGCTAGGGCAAAAACAGGGAGCTCCTACAATGAGCAGTTCTTC
CDR3: CSARAKTGSSYNEQFF

V: TRBV12-3/TRBV12-4
size: NA
J: TRBJ1-2
D: TRBD1
DNA: TGTGCCAGCAGTCGTGACAGGGGTCTACCCCCCTATGGCTACACCTTC
CDR3: CASSRDRGLPPYGYTF

V: TRBV6-1
size: NA
J: TRBJ2-7
D: TRBD1
DNA: TGTGCCAGCAGTGAAGCGCTTTTGGGACAGGGTGTCCACGAGCAGTACTTC
CDR3: CASSEALLGQGVHEQYF

V: TRBV4-1
size: NA
J: TRBJ2-7
D: NA
DNA: TGCGCCAGCAGCCAAGAGAGGACACAGGGAGACGAGCAGTACTTC
CDR3: CASSQERTQGDEQYF

V: TRBV12-3/TRBV12-4
size: few
J: TRBJ2-5
D: NA
DNA: TGTGCCAGCAGTTTATCTTTTCTCACTGGGGAGACCCAGTACTTC
CDR3: CASSLSFLTGETQYF

V: TRBV5-1
size: few
J: TRBJ1-4
D: NA
DNA: TGCGCCAGCAGCTTGGAAAGCCGGCCGACGAATGAAAAACTGTTTTTT
CDR3: CASSLESRPTNEKLFF

V: TRBV7-2
size: few
J: TRBJ2-7
D: NA
DNA: TGTGCCAGCAGCTCGGGATCCGGGGCCGTCTACGAGCAGTACTTC
CDR3: CASSSGSGAVYEQYF

V: TRBV10-3
size: NA
J: TRBJ1-2
D: NA
DNA: TGTGCCATCAGCAAGAAACACGCCCATGGCTACACCTTC
CDR3: CAISKKHAHGYTF

V: TRBV2
size: NA
J: TRBJ2-1
D: NA
DNA: TGTGCCAGCAGTGAACTCAATTCCTACAATGAGCAGTTCTTC
CDR3: CASSELNSYNEQFF

V: TRBV20-1
size: NA
J: TRBJ2-5
D: NA
DNA: TGCAGTGCTAGAGTATTAGGAGAGACCCAGTACTTC
CDR3: CSARVLGETQYF

V: TRBV7-2
size: few
J: TRBJ2-3
D: TRBD2
DNA: TGTGCCAGCACCCTCCTCCCGGGGACTAACACAGATACGCAGTATTTT
CDR3: CASTLLPGTNTDTQYF

V: TRBV2
size: NA
J: TRBJ2-1
D: NA
DNA: TGTGCCAGCACCCGCCGCGATGAGCAGTTCTTC
CDR3: CASTRRDEQFF

V: TRBV19
size: NA
J: TRBJ1-2
D: TRBD1
DNA: TGTGCCAGTAGAAGGACAGGGGGCGCTGGATATGGCTACACCTTC
CDR3: CASRRTGGAGYGYTF

V: TRBV13
size: NA
J: TRBJ1-5
D: NA
DNA: TGTGCCAGCAGCTTAGGGACAGGACATCAGCCCCAGCATTTT
CDR3: CASSLGTGHQPQHF

V: TRBV6-5
size: NA
J: TRBJ1-2
D: TRBD1
DNA: TGTGCCAGCAGTTACTGGGACAGGGGCTATGGCTACACCTTC
CDR3: CASSYWDRGYGYTF

V: TRBV20-1
size: few
J: TRBJ2-3
D: NA
DNA: TGCAGTGGCGGGGTCACCGATACGCAGTATTTT
CDR3: CSGGVTDTQYF

V: TRBV5-6
size: many
J: TRBJ2-1
D: NA
DNA: TGTGCCAGCAGCTCAGGAGCGGAACCTTACAATGAGCAGTTCTTC
CDR3: CASSSGAEPYNEQFF

V: TRBV10-3
size: NA
J: TRBJ2-6
D: TRBD1
DNA: TGTGCCATCAGTGACCAGGGGGCAGGCGGAACTGAAGCTTTC
CDR3: CAISDQGAGGTEAF

V: TRBV5-1
size: NA
J: TRBJ2-3
D: TRBD2
DNA: TGCGCCAGCAGCTTGGAGACTAGCGCCAACACAGATACGCAGTATTTT
CDR3: CASSLETSANTDTQYF

V: TRBV7-9
size: NA
J: TRBJ2-1
D: TRBD2
DNA: TGTGCCAGCAGCTTTTTGGCGGGTAGCGGGAGAATAAATGAGCAGTTCTTC
CDR3: CASSFLAGSGRINEQFF

V: TRBV5-5
size: NA
J: TRBJ1-5
D: NA
DNA: TGTGCCAGCAGCTTGGATGTCCGCGGACAGATGATTTACCAGCCCCAGCATTTT
CDR3: CASSLDVRGQMIYQPQHF

V: TRBV4-1
size: NA
J: TRBJ2-3
D: TRBD2
DNA: TGCGCCAGCAGCCAAATGACTAGCGGGGTGGATACGCAGTATTTT
CDR3: CASSQMTSGVDTQYF

V: TRBV5-1
size: NA
J: TRBJ2-7
D: NA
DNA: TGCGCCAGCAGCTTGACAGAGTTCTACGAGCAGTACTTC
CDR3: CASSLTEFYEQYF

V: TRBV11-2
size: NA
J: TRBJ2-1
D: NA
DNA: TGTGCCAGCAGCTTGGACAACTACTACAATGAGCAGTTCTTC
CDR3: CASSLDNYYNEQFF

V: TRBV12-3/TRBV12-4
size: few
J: TRBJ2-7
D: NA
DNA: TGTGCCAGCAGTTTATCCCCCTGGGCTAGCGCCGAGGCCTACGAGCAGTACTTC
CDR3: CASSLSPWASAEAYEQYF

V: TRBV12-3/TRBV12-4
size: NA
J: TRBJ1-2
D: TRBD1
DNA: TGTGCCAGCGCGGACAGGCGAGAGCGAGACTATGGCTACACCTTC
CDR3: CASADRRERDYGYTF

V: TRBV29-1
size: few
J: TRBJ2-7
D: NA
DNA: TGCAGCGTATTAAAGGTGGCAGCCTACGAGCAGTACTTC
CDR3: CSVLKVAAYEQYF

V: TRBV12-3/TRBV12-4
size: many
J: TRBJ2-1
D: TRBD2
DNA: TGTGCCAGCAGTCCGTTAACTAGCGGGATCTACAATGAGCAGTTCTTC
CDR3: CASSPLTSGIYNEQFF

V: TRBV6-7
size: once
J: TRBJ1-2
D: TRBD1
DNA: TGTGCCAGCAGTTACTCTGGACAGGGACCTATGGCGAACACGGATGGCTACACCTTC
CDR3: CASSYSGQGPMANTDGYTF

V: TRBV20-1
size: NA
J: TRBJ2-7
D: NA
DNA: TGCAGTGCCCACAGACAGGACGAGCAGTACTTC
CDR3: CSAHRQDEQYF

V: TRBV7-8
size: NA
J: TRBJ2-3
D: NA
DNA: TGTGCCAGCAGCCAAAGGGGGGAGGCAAATACGCAGTATTTT
CDR3: CASSQRGEANTQYF

V: TRBV28
size: NA
J: TRBJ2-3
D: TRBD2
DNA: TGTGCCAGCAGTCCCCGGGGGGAGGCAGATACGCAGTATTTT
CDR3: CASSPRGEADTQYF

V: TRBV7-2
size: NA
J: TRBJ2-1
D: TRBD2
DNA: TGTGCCAGCAGCTCCCATAGCGGGAGATTAGATGAGCAGTTCTTC
CDR3: CASSSHSGRLDEQFF

V: TRBV5-5
size: NA
J: TRBJ2-3
D: NA
DNA: TGTGCCAGCAGCTTGGCCAGCTCCTTCCGAGGGAATACGCAGTATTTT
CDR3: CASSLASSFRGNTQYF